Listed here is a single T cell receptor (beta chain). Its specificity is not known. The data originate from a study of lymphopenia after photon versus proton radiotherapy. Whole-study findings and limits: Better survival with proton therapy was suggested as possible, not demonstrated.

Libraries were prepared by immunoSEQ multiplex PCR; TCRdb keeps only in-frame clonotypes and omits some of them. The table has some 21,000 clones, 85% seen once. The sequence derives from a man aged 60-69 years with pancreatic cancer. This sample comprised peripheral blood, obtained from a patient treated with photon-based radiotherapy.

CDR3 protein: CASSKRGVDTQYF. CDR3 DNA: TGTGCCAGCTCAAAAAGGGGGGTCGATACGCAGTATTTT. This chain uses TRBV18 with TRBJ2-3, with D tentatively TRBD1 or TRBD2 (6 bases each). Per the germline V gene, CDR1 is KGHSH and CDR2 is LQKENI. The CDR3 is made up of 13 amino acids. The V end was cut by 5 bases, the J end by 6 bases, with 12 bases between.